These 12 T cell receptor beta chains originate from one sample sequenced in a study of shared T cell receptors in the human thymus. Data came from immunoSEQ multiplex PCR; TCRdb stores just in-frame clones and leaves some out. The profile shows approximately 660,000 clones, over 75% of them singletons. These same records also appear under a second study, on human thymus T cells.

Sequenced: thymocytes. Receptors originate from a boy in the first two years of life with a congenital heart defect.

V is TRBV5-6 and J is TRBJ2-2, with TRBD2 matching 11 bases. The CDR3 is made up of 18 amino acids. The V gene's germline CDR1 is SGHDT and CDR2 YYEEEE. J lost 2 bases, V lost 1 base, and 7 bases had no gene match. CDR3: CASSLFLAGGDNTGELFF. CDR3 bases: TGTGCCAGCAGCTTGTTTCTAGCGGGAGGTGATAACACCGGGGAGCTGTTTTTT.

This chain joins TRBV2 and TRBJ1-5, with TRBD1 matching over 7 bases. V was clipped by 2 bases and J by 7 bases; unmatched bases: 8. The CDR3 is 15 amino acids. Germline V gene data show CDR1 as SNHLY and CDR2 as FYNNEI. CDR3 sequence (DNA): TGTGCCAGCAGTGAACTCGACAGGGAAAGCCAGCCCCAGCATTTT. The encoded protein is CASSELDRESQPQHF. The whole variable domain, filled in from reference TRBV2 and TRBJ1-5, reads EPEVTQTPSHQVTQMGQEVILRCVPISNHLYFYWYRQILGQKVEFLVSFYNNEISEKSEIFDDQFSVERPDGSNFTLKIRSTKLEDSAMYFCASSELDRESQPQHFGDGTRLSIL.

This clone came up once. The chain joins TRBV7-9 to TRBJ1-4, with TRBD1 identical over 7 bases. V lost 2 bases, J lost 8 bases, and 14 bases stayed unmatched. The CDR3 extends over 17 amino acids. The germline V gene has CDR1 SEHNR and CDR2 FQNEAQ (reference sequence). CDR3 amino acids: CASSLQLTTGLGEKLFF. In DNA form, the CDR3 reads TGTGCCAGCAGCTTACAGTTGACGACAGGGCTAGGCGAAAAACTGTTTTTT.

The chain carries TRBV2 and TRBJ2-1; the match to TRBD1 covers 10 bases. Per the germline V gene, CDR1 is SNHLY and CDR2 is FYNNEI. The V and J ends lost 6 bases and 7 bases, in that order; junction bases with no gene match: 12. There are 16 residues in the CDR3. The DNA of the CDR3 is TGTGCCAGCAGGGGGATAGGGGACAGGGGATTAAATGAGCAGTTCTTC. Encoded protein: CASRGIGDRGLNEQFF.

The CDR3 DNA follows: TGTGCCAGAAGCCTGGGGGACAGGGTAAAAGGAAGGGGAGATACGCAGTATTTT. The encoded protein is CARSLGDRVKGRGDTQYF. The chain uses TRBV5-3 and TRBJ2-3; 9 nucleotides match TRBD1. TRBV5-3 has ORF status, its function being uncertain. J gave up 5 bases and V 4 bases, and 17 bases lay outside the gene matches. The CDR3 extends over 18 amino acids.

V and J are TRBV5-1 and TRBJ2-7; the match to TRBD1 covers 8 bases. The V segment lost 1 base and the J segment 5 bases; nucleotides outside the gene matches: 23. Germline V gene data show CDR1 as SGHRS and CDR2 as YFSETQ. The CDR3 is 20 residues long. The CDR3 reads CASSLRGPGGQARGGDEQYF. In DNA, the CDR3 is TGCGCCAGCAGCTTGAGAGGGCCAGGGGGACAGGCTAGAGGCGGCGACGAGCAGTACTTC.

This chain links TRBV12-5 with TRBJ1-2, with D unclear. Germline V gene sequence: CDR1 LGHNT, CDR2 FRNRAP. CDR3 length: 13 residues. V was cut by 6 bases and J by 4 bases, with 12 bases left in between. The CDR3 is CASGFGIGYGYTF. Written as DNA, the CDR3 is TGTGCTAGTGGCTTCGGGATCGGCTATGGCTACACCTTC. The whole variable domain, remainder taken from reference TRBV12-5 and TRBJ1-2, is DARVTQTPRHKVTEMGQEVTMRCQPILGHNTVFWYRQTMMQGLELLAYFRNRAPLDDSGMPKDRFSAEMPDATLATLKIQPSEPRDSAVYFCASGFGIGYGYTFGSGTRLTVV.

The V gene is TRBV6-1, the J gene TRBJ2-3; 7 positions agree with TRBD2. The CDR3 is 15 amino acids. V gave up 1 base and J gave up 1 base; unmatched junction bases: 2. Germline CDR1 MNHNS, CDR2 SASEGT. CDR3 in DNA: TGTGCCAGCAGTGAAGTGGGAGGGGGCACAGATACGCAGTATTTT. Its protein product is CASSEVGGGTDTQYF.

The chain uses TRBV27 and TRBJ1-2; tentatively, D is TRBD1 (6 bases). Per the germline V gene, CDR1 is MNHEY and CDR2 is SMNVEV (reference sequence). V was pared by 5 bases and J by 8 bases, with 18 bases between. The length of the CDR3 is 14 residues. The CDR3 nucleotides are TGTGCCAGCAGTCCCCCCGCGGGGGGCGTGGGCTACACCTTC. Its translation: CASSPPAGGVGYTF.

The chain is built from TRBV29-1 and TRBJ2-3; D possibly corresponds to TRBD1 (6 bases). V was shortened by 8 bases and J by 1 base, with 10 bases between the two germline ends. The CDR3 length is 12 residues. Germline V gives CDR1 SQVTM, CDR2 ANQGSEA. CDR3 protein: CSLQGGTDTQYF. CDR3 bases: TGCAGCCTACAGGGTGGCACAGATACGCAGTATTTT.

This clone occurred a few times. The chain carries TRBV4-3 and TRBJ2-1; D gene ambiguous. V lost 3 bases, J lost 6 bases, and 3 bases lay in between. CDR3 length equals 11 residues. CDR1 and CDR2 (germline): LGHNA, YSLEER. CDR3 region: CASSHGNEQFF. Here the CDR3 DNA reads TGCGCCAGCAGCCACGGCAATGAGCAGTTCTTC.

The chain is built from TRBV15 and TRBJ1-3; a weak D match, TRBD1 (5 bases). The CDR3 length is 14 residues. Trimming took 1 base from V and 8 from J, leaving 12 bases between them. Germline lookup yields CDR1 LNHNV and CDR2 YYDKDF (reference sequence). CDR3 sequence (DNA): TGTGCCACCAGCAGAGGTCAGGGTAATTACACCATATATTTT. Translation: CATSRGQGNYTIYF.